Listed here is a single T cell receptor (beta chain). Its antigen is still unknown. This sample stems from a study of T cell responses to AZD1222 COVID-19 vaccine. Study context: Timing groups of about 4 and about 12 weeks for second doses were pooled.

General observations from the study: Females outnumbered males among donors, who were mostly white British; clonal diversity was possibly underestimated. Mapped onto spike, vaccine-associated CD4 TCRs spanned it and were dominant at 160-218 and 743-854. In all cases, repertoires were sampled only after the peak T cell response.

Measured with immunoSEQ multiplex PCR; TCRdb has only the in-frame clones, and not every one. The sample lists 130,000 or so clones; 85% to 95% were seen once. The source is an adult in good health. The material was peripheral blood, obtained on day 0 of AZD1222 vaccination.

This CDR3 reads CASSPTISGANVLTF. The CDR3 DNA reads TGCGCCAGCAGCCCGACCATCTCTGGGGCCAACGTCCTGACTTTC. The V and J genes are TRBV5-1 and TRBJ2-6; no clear D gene. CDR1 and CDR2 from the germline V gene are SGHRS and YFSETQ. This CDR3 spans 15 amino acids. Between the trimmed V and J ends, which lost 4 bases and 0 bases, there was a span of 8 bases.